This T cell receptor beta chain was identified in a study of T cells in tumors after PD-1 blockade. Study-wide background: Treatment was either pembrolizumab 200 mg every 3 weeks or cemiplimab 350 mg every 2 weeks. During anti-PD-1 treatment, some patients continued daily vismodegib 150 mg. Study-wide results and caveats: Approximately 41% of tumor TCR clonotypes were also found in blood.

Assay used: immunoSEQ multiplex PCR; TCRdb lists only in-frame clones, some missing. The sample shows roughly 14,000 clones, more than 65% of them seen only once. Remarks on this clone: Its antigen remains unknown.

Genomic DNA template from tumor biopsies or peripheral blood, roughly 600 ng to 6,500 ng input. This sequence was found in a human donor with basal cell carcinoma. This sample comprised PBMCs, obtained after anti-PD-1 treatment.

The CDR3 loop is CASSLGTDYTGELFF. CDR3 coding DNA: TGTGCCAGCAGCCTGGGGACAGATTACACCGGGGAGCTGTTTTTT. The V and J genes are TRBV5-6 and TRBJ2-2, with 7 bases fitting TRBD1. Germline V gene sequence: CDR1 SGHDT, CDR2 YYEEEE. This CDR3 is built from 15 residues. Trimming at V came to 4 bases and at J to 3 bases, leaving 6 bases not matched to a gene.